This T cell receptor beta chain was sequenced for a study of cytomegalovirus exposure and HLA in healthy donors. The data were produced by immunoSEQ multiplex PCR, yet TCRdb's version contains in-frame clones alone and is incomplete. The profile shows 70,000 to 75,000 clones, over 85% of them singletons. V lost 4 bases and J lost 2; bases outside the gene matches: 6. The CDR3 is 18 amino acids. Germline V gene lookup returns CDR1 MNHNS and CDR2 SASEGT. The receptor was isolated from a man aged 18 to 30 in good health and CMV-seropositive. The rearrangement joins TRBV6-1 to TRBJ2-3; 16 bases line up with TRBD2. The sample consisted of PBMCs. This CDR3 reads CASSAGTSGGAYTDTQYF. CDR3 DNA: TGTGCCAGCAGTGCAGGGACTAGCGGGGGGGCCTACACAGATACGCAGTATTTT.